This entry lists 9 T cell receptor beta chains sequenced from one sample in a study of post-analysis software for immune sequencing data (dated by TCRdb to the mid-2010s). Receptor libraries were prepared by PCR. Instrument used: Illumina HiSeq 2500. To reduce PCR and sequencing biases, unique molecular identifiers were built into the TCR beta cDNA libraries. TCRdb cleaned the public reads at Q25 with fastp, built clones with MiXCR and kept in-frame beta chains. Every distinct CDR3 protein forms one entry, paired with its most common genes and DNA. The sample yields about half a million distinct CDR3 sequences; under 55% were counted once. 12% of the sample goes to the ten largest clones. General study outcomes and caveats: Roughly 5 TRBV segments, including TRBV5-6, TRBV5-1 and TRBV20-1, were significantly more frequent in patients than controls.

These TCRs are of unknown antigen specificity. The sample taken for sequencing was blood. These TCRs come from a girl between 10 and 17 years old with multiple sclerosis.

This chain uses TRBV4-2 with TRBJ1-2; D may be TRBD1 (6 bases). The CDR3 covers 15 residues. V lost 5 bases to trimming and J lost 8 bases, with 21 bases between them. In germline, CDR1 is LGHNA, CDR2 YNFKEQ. The CDR3 DNA is TGTGCCAGCAGCTACAGTCATGGGGGCGAAGGAGGCTACACCTTC. This gives the protein CASSYSHGGEGGYTF.

The table lists this clonotype with a few counts. V gene TRBV20-1 combines with J gene TRBJ2-7, with D tentatively TRBD1 (6 bases). Looked up from germline, CDR1 is DFQATT and CDR2 is SNEGSKA (reference sequence). The V end was cut by 2 bases, the J end by 7 bases, with 15 bases between. This CDR3 contains 13 residues. CDR3 nucleotide sequence: TGCAGTGCTAGACAGTTCACAGGGAGTGAGCAGTACTTC. Translating it yields CSARQFTGSEQYF.

As DNA, the CDR3 is TGTGCCATCAGTGAGGCCGATACGCAGTATTTT. Translating it yields CAISEADTQYF. This chain joins TRBV10-3 and TRBJ2-3; D is undetermined. This CDR3 is 11 amino acids long. V dropped 2 bases and J dropped 6 bases, with 3 bases sitting between them. Per the germline V gene, CDR1 is ENHRY and CDR2 is SYGVKD.

This clonotype was seen a handful of times. The germline gene is not matched at one end of the junction; a read error may be the cause. CDR3 protein: CASSLGAGTDTQYF. CDR3 nucleotides: TGTGCCAGCAGTTTAGGAGCGGGAACAGATACGCAGTATTTT. The V call is TRBV7-2, the J call TRBJ2-3; TRBD2 matches at 7 bases. CDR1 is SGHTA, CDR2 FQGNSA, per germline. This CDR3 has 14 amino acids.

This chain uses TRBV24-1 with TRBJ1-2; the D gene is possibly TRBD1 (5 bases). The CDR3 extends over 15 amino acids. Looked up from germline, CDR1 is KGHDR and CDR2 is SFDVKD. V was clipped by 1 base and J by 4 bases, with 12 bases between them. The CDR3 is CATSDLSGDGYGYTF. The CDR3 coding sequence is TGTGCCACCAGTGATTTATCGGGGGACGGCTATGGCTACACCTTC.

This clonotype was detected a few times. The V and J genes are TRBV15 and TRBJ2-7, with 7 nucleotides matching TRBD1. Germline CDR1 reads LNHNV; CDR2 reads YYDKDF (reference sequence). V gave up 0 bases and J gave up 3 bases; unmatched junction bases: 8. The CDR3 is 16 residues long. The CDR3 here is CATSREALAGGYEQYF. CDR3 DNA: TGTGCCACCAGCAGAGAAGCTCTAGCAGGGGGCTACGAGCAGTACTTC.

The chain carries TRBV20-1 and TRBJ2-5; 11 positions agree with TRBD2. V gave up 4 bases and J gave up 11 bases; unmatched junction bases: 9. Germline V CDR1 and CDR2: DFQATT, SNEGSKA (reference sequence). The CDR3 is 13 residues long. The CDR3 DNA follows: TGCAGTGCTACGGGACTAGCGGTGGGGGAGCAGTACTTC. It encodes CSATGLAVGEQYF.

This clonotype was seen a few times. The rearrangement uses TRBV12-3 or TRBV12-4 and TRBJ1-1; possible D gene TRBD1, 5 bases. V was clipped by 3 bases and J by 4 bases, with 9 bases between them. The CDR3 covers 13 residues. CDR3 in DNA: TGTGCCAGCAGTTTTGGGGGTTCCACTGAAGCTTTCTTT. Translated, it gives CASSFGGSTEAFF.

Details on this clonotype: A junction end diverges from the germline sequence, so it may reflect a read error. The rearrangement uses TRBV7-2 and TRBJ1-5; the match to TRBD1 covers 9 bases. Germline V gene lookup returns CDR1 SGHTA and CDR2 FQGNSA. This CDR3 has 16 residues. The CDR3 nucleotides are TGTGCCGGCAGCTTAGCCACCAGACAGGGGGGACAGCCCCAGCATTTT. This encodes CAGSLATRQGGQPQHF. Based on the CDR3 plus reference TRBV7-2 and TRBJ1-5, the full variable domain is GAGVSQSPSNKVTEKGKDVELRCDPISGHTALYWYRQSLGQGLEFLIYFQGNSAPDKSGLPSDRFSAERTGGSVSTLTIQRTQQEDSAVYLCAGSLATRQGGQPQHFGDGTRLSIL.